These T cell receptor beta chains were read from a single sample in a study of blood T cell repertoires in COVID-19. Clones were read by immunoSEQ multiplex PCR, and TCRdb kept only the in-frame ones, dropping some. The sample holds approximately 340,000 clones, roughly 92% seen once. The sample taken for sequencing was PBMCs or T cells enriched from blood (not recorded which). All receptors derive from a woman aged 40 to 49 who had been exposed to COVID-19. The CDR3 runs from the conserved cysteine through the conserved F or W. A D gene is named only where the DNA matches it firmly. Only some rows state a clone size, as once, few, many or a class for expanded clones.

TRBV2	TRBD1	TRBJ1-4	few	CASRTDRGNEKLFF	TGTGCCAGCAGAACGGACAGGGGTAATGAAAAACTGTTTTTT
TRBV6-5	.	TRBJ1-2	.	CASSYYGSYGYTF	TGTGCCAGCAGTTACTACGGGAGCTATGGCTACACCTTC
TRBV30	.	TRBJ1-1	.	CAWNTGRNTEAFF	TGTGCCTGGAATACAGGGAGGAACACTGAAGCTTTCTTT
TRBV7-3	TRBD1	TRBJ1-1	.	CASSSDRAATEAFF	TGTGCCAGCAGCTCGGACAGGGCGGCCACTGAAGCTTTCTTT
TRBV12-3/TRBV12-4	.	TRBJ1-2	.	CASSKLQGYGYTF	TGTGCCAGCAGTAAATTACAGGGTTATGGCTACACCTTC
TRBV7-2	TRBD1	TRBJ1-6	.	CASSLTGGRDSPLHF	TGTGCCAGCAGCTTGACAGGGGGTAGAGATTCACCCCTCCACTTT
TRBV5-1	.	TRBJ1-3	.	CASSLVPDSSGNTIYF	TGCGCCAGCAGCTTGGTCCCGGACTCATCTGGAAACACCATATATTTT
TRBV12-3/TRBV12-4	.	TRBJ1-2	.	CASSLTEYGYTF	TGTGCCAGCAGTCTGACAGAGTATGGCTACACCTTC
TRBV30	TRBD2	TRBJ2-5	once	CAWSVGLAGEGETQYF	TGTGCCTGGAGTGTCGGGCTAGCGGGAGAGGGGGAGACCCAGTACTTC
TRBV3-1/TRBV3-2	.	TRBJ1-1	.	CASSQDRRMNTEAFF	TGTGCCAGCAGCCAAGATCGGAGAATGAACACTGAAGCTTTCTTT
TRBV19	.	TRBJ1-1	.	CASRSGAGNTEAFF	TGTGCCAGTAGGTCAGGGGCTGGGAACACTGAAGCTTTCTTT
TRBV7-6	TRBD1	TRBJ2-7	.	CASSLGTGEGEQYF	TGTGCCAGCAGCTTAGGGACAGGGGAAGGGGAGCAGTACTTC
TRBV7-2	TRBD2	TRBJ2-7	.	CASSTSASGGSYEQYF	TGTGCCAGCAGCACGAGCGCTAGCGGGGGTTCCTACGAGCAGTACTTC
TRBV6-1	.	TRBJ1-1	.	CASSDRGGTEAFF	TGTGCCAGCAGTGACAGGGGCGGCACTGAAGCTTTCTTT
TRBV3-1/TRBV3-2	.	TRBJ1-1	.	CASSQSDIEAFF	TGTGCCAGCAGCCAGTCAGACATTGAAGCTTTCTTT
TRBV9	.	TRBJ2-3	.	CASSGDTDTQYF	TGTGCCAGCAGCGGAGACACAGATACGCAGTATTTT
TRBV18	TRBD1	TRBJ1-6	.	CASSHGGTGDNSPLHF	TGTGCCAGCTCCCACGGAGGGACAGGGGATAATTCACCCCTCCACTTT
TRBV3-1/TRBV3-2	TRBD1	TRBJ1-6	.	CASSQVDRWNSPLHF	TGTGCCAGCAGCCAAGTGGACAGGTGGAATTCACCCCTCCACTTT
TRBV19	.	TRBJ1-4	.	CASTPGRVSGEKLFF	TGTGCCAGTACCCCTGGGAGGGTGAGTGGTGAAAAACTGTTTTTT
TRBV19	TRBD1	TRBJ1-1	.	CASSIDPGTGLAFF	TGTGCCAGTAGTATAGATCCCGGGACAGGGTTAGCTTTCTTT
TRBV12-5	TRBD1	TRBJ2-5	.	CASGNRDRGIETQYF	TGTGCTAGTGGTAACCGGGACAGGGGAATAGAGACCCAGTACTTC
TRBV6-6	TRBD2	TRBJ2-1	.	CASSRVAGGNEQFF	TGTGCCAGTTCCCGGGTAGCGGGGGGAAATGAGCAGTTCTTC
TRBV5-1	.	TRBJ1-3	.	CASSLGESSGNTIYF	TGCGCCAGCAGCTTGGGCGAGAGCTCTGGAAACACCATATATTTT
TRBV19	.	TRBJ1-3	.	CASSIPRTAGNTIYF	TGTGCCAGTAGTATACCCCGGACAGCTGGAAACACCATATATTTT
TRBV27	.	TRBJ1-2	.	CASSLRGIYGYTF	TGTGCCAGCAGTTTACGAGGGATCTATGGCTACACCTTC
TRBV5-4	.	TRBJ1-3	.	CASSFRRGSSGNTIYF	TGTGCCAGCAGCTTTAGGCGGGGGAGCTCTGGAAACACCATATATTTT
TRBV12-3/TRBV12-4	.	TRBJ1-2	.	CASSPLDIYGYTF	TGTGCCAGCTCACCCTTAGACATTTATGGCTACACCTTC
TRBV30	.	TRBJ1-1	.	CAWSSQGNTEAFF	TGTGCCTGGAGTTCGCAGGGAAACACTGAAGCTTTCTTT
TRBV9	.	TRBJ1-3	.	CASSVEMTPSSGNTIYF	TGTGCCAGCAGCGTAGAAATGACTCCAAGCTCTGGAAACACCATATATTTT
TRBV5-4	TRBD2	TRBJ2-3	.	CASSFPSGGYTDTQYF	TGTGCCAGCAGCTTCCCTAGCGGGGGATACACAGATACGCAGTATTTT
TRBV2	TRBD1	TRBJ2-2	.	CASSPRTGGTGELFF	TGTGCCAGCAGTCCCCGGACAGGGGGCACCGGGGAGCTGTTTTTT
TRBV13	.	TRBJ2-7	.	CASSLGSQGTYEQYF	TGTGCCAGCAGCTTAGGTTCGCAGGGGACCTACGAGCAGTACTTC
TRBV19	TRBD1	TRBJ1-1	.	CASSTRQGLNTEAFF	TGTGCCAGTAGTACTAGACAGGGTCTGAACACTGAAGCTTTCTTT
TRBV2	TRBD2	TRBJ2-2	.	CASQRTSGVTGELFF	TGTGCCAGCCAGAGGACTAGCGGGGTCACCGGGGAGCTGTTTTTT
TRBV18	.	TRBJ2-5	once	CASSRRQAQETQYF	TGTGCCAGCTCACGACGACAAGCTCAAGAGACCCAGTACTTC
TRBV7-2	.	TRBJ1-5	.	CASTLRAGLGQPQHF	TGTGCCAGCACCCTGCGAGCAGGGTTAGGTCAGCCCCAGCATTTT
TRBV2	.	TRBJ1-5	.	CASRGGEGPSHQPQHF	TGTGCCAGCAGGGGAGGGGAGGGGCCCTCCCATCAGCCCCAGCATTTT
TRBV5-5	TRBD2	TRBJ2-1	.	CASSPLAGGYNEQFF	TGTGCCAGCAGCCCACTGGCGGGAGGATACAATGAGCAGTTCTTC
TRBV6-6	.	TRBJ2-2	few	CASSPHVGRGPIGELFF	TGTGCCAGCAGTCCGCACGTCGGGAGAGGTCCGATCGGGGAGCTGTTTTTT
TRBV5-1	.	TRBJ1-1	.	CASSWGWGQANTEAFF	TGCGCCAGCAGCTGGGGGTGGGGACAAGCGAACACTGAAGCTTTCTTT
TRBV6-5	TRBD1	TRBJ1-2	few	CASSYSGTGLNYGYTF	TGTGCCAGCAGTTACTCGGGGACAGGGTTGAACTATGGCTACACCTTC
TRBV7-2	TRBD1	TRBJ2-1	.	CASSPYRQGVGEQFF	TGTGCCAGCAGCCCTTACAGACAGGGGGTTGGTGAGCAGTTCTTC
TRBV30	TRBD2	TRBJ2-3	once	CAWSTQRTSGRADTQYF	TGTGCCTGGAGTACCCAGAGGACTAGCGGGAGAGCAGATACGCAGTATTTT
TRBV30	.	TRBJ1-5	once	CAWRLGGSNQPQHF	TGTGCCTGGAGGCTCGGGGGGAGCAATCAGCCCCAGCATTTT
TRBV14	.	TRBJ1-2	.	CASSGRWEGIYTF	TGTGCCAGCAGCGGACGTTGGGAGGGGATCTACACCTTC
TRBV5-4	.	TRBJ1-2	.	CASSPFFGNYGYTF	TGTGCCAGCAGCCCGTTCTTCGGTAACTATGGCTACACCTTC
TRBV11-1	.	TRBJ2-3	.	CASSPSTDTQYF	TGTGCCAGCAGTCCTAGCACAGATACGCAGTATTTT
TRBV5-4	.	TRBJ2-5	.	CASSLGPGEVAQYF	TGTGCCAGCAGCTTGGGGCCCGGGGAGGTAGCCCAGTACTTC
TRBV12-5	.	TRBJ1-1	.	CASGFNSNTEAFF	TGTGCTAGTGGTTTTAATTCGAACACTGAAGCTTTCTTT
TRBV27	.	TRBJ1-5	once	CASRIDRNSNQPQHF	TGTGCCAGCAGGATAGACAGGAATAGCAATCAGCCCCAGCATTTT
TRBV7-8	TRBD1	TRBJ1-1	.	CASSATGGKTEAFF	TGTGCCAGCAGCGCCACAGGGGGGAAGACTGAAGCTTTCTTT
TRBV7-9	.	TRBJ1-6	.	CASSAPGSHNSPLHF	TGTGCCAGCAGCGCCCCAGGGTCTCATAATTCACCCCTCCACTTT
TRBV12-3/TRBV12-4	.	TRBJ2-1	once	CASSLTGGEGKFF	TGTGCCAGCAGTTTGACAGGTGGTGAGGGGAAGTTCTTC
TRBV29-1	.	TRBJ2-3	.	CSVDQGLDTQYF	TGCAGCGTTGATCAGGGGTTGGATACGCAGTATTTT
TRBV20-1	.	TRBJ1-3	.	CSASSLNTEGGNTIYF	TGCAGTGCTAGTTCCCTAAATACTGAGGGTGGAAACACCATATATTTT